Detailed here is one T cell receptor beta chain. Its antigen is undetermined. This sample was taken from a study of spatial heterogeneity in lung cancer. Notes on the study in general: Compared with follow-up, resection was when ubiquitous expanded tumor TCRs appeared in blood more.

TCRdb ran MiXCR on the 5' RACE reads and lists one entry per CDR3 protein. In the table there are 85,000 to 100,000 distinct CDR3 sequences, roughly a fifth of which are singletons. Time point denoted: blood at routine non-recurrence follow-up after resection. Unsorted whole RNA from tumor, nontumor lung or frozen PBMC underwent sequencing. V gave up 5 bases and J gave up 2 bases; unmatched junction bases: 4. Per the germline V gene, CDR1 is MNHEY and CDR2 is SMNVEV (reference sequence). This CDR3 has 14 amino acids. The clonotype comes from a male donor with early-stage non-small cell lung cancer. The sequenced sample was PBMCs, obtained at follow-up. V and J are TRBV27 and TRBJ2-3; 7 nucleotides agree with TRBD2. CDR3 sequence reads: CASSRGLNTDTQYF. In nucleotides, the CDR3 is TGTGCCAGCAGTCGGGGACTAAACACAGATACGCAGTATTTT.